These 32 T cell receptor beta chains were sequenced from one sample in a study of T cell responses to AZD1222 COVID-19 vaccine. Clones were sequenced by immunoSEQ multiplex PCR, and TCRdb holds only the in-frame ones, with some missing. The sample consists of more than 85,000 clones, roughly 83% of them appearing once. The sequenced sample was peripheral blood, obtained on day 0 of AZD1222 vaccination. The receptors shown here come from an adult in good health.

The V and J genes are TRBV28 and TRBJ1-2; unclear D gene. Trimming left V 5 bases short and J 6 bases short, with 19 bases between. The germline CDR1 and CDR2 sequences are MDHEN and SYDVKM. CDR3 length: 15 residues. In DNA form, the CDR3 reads TGTGCCAGCAGTACTCCGACCGGGCGACGCAATGGCTACACCTTC. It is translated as CASSTPTGRRNGYTF.

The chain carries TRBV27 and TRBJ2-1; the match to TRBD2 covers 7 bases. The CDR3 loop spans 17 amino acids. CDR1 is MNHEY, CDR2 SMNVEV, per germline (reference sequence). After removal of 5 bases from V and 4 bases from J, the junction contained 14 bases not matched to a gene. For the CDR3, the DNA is TGTGCCAGCAGTCCGGCTATGGGGGGGGGTACTTACAATGAGCAGTTCTTC. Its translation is CASSPAMGGGTYNEQFF.

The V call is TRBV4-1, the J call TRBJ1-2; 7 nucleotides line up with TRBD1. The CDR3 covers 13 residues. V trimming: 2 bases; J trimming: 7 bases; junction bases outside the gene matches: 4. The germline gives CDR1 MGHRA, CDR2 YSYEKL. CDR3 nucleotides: TGCGCCAGCAGCCAAACGACAGGGTTTGGCTACACCTTC. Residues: CASSQTTGFGYTF.

The CDR3 reads CASSLQGLNTEAFF. In DNA, the CDR3 is TGTGCCAGCAGCTTACAGGGTCTGAACACTGAAGCTTTCTTT. The chain combines TRBV11-3 with TRBJ1-1; D is perhaps TRBD1 (5 bases). The length of the CDR3 is 14 residues. Germline-derived CDR1 and CDR2 are SGHNT and YENEEA. Trimming left V 2 bases short and J 0 bases short, with 7 bases between.

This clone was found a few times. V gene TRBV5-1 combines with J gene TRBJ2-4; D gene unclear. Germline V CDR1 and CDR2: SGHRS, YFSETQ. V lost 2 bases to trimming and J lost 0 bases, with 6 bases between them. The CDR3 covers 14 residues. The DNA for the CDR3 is TGCGCCAGCAGCTTTCATGAAGCCAAAAACATTCAGTACTTC. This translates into CASSFHEAKNIQYF. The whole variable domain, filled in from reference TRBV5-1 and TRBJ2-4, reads KAGVTQTPRYLIKTRGQQVTLSCSPISGHRSVSWYQQTPGQGLQFLFEYFSETQRNKGNFPGRFSGRQFSNSRSEMNVSTLELGDSALYLCASSFHEAKNIQYFGAGTRLSVL.

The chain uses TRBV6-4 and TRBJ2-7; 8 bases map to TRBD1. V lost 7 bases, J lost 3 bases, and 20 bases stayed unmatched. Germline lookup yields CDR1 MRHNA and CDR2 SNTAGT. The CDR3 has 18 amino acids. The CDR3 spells CASILGWPRDRKDYEQYF. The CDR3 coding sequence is TGTGCCAGCATCCTTGGGTGGCCTAGGGACAGGAAAGACTACGAGCAGTACTTC.

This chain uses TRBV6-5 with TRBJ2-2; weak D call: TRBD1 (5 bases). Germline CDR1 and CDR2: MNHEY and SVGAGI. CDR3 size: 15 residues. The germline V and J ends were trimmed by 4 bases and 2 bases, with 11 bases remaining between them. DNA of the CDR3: TGTGCCAGCAGTTTTCAGGGCGGCAACACCGGGGAGCTGTTTTTT. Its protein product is CASSFQGGNTGELFF.

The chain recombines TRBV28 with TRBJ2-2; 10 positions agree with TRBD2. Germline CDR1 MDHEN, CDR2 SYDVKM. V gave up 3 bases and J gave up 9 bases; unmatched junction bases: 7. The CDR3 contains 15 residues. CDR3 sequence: CASSLWSSGSRELFF. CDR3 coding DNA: TGTGCCAGCAGTTTGTGGTCTAGCGGGAGTAGGGAGCTGTTTTTT.

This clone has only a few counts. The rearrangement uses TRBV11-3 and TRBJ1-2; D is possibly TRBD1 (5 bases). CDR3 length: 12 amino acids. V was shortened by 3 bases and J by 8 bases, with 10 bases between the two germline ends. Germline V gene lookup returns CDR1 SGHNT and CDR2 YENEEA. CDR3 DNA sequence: TGTGCCAGCAGCTTTATGACAGTCGGCTACACCTTC. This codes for CASSFMTVGYTF.

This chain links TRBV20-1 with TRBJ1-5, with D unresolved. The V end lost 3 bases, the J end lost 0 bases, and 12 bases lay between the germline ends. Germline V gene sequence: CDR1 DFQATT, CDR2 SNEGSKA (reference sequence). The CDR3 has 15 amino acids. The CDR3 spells CSASRQINSNQPQHF. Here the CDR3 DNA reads TGCAGTGCTAGTCGGCAGATTAATAGCAATCAGCCCCAGCATTTT.

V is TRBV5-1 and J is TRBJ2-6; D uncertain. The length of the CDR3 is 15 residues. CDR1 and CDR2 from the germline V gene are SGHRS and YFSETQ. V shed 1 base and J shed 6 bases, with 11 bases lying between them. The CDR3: CASSLFGPSANVLTF. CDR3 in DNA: TGCGCCAGCAGCTTGTTCGGTCCCTCGGCCAACGTCCTGACTTTC.

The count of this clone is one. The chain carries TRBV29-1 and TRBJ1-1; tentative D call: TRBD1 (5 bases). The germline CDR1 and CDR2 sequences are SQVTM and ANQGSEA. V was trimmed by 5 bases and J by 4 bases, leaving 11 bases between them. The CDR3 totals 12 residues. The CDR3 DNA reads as TGCAGCGTTTCGCGCGGGGCCACTGAAGCTTTCTTT. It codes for CSVSRGATEAFF.

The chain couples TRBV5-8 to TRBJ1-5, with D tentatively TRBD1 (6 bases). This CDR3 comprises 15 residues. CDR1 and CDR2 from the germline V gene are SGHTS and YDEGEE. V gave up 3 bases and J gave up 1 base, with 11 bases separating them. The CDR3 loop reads CASSYPGQSNQPQHF. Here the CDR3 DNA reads TGTGCCAGCAGCTACCCCGGACAGAGCAATCAGCCCCAGCATTTT.

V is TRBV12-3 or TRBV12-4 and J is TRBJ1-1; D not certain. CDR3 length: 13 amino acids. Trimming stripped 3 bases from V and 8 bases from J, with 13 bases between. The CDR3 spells CASSLIVGREAFF. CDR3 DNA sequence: TGTGCCAGCAGTTTGATCGTAGGCAGGGAAGCTTTCTTT.

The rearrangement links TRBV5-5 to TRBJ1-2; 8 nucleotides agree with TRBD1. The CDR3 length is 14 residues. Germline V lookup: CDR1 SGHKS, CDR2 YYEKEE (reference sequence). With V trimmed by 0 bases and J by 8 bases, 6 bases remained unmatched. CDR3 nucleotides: TGTGCCAGCAGCTTGGTGGACAGGGCGAGAGGCTACACCTTC. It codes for CASSLVDRARGYTF.

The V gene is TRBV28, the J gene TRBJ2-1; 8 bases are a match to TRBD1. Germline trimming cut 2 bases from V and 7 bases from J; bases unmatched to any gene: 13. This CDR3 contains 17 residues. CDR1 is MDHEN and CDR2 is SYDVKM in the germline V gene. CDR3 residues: CASSLLGQGALGNEQFF. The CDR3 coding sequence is TGTGCCAGCAGTTTACTTGGGCAGGGGGCGCTGGGTAATGAGCAGTTCTTC.

The CDR3 region has the DNA TGCGCCAGCAGCTTGGCCCCCGGGACTAGAGACAATGAGCAGTTCTTC. Residues: CASSLAPGTRDNEQFF. The chain couples TRBV5-1 to TRBJ2-1, with 8 bases that match TRBD2. CDR1 and CDR2 (germline): SGHRS, YFSETQ. The CDR3 contains 16 residues. V lost 0 bases to trimming and J lost 5 bases; unmatched junction nucleotides: 7.

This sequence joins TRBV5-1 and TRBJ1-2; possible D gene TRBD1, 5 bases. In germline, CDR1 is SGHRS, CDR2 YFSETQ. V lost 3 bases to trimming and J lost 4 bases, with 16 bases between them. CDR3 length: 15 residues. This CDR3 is CASSSRQRSGYGYTF. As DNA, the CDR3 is TGCGCCAGCAGCTCCCGACAGAGGTCCGGCTATGGCTACACCTTC.

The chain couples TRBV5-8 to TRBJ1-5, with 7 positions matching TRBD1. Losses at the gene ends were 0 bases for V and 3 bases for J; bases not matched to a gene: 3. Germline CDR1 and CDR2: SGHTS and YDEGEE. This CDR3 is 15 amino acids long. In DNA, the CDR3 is TGTGCCAGCAGCTTGGGACAGGGACTCAATCAGCCCCAGCATTTT. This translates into CASSLGQGLNQPQHF.

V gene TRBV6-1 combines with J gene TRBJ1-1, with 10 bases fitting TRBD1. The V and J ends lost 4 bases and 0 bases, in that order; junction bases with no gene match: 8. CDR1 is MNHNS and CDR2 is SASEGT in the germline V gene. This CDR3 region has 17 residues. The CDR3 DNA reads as TGTGCCAGCAGTGCTGGGACAGGGGTTACCATGAACACTGAAGCTTTCTTT. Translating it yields CASSAGTGVTMNTEAFF.

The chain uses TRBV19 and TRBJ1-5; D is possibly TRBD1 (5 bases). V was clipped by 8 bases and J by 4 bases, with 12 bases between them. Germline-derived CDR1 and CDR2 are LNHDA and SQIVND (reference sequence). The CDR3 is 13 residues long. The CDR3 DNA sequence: TGTGCCAGTGGTGGGGGGGGGAATCAGCCCCAGCATTTT. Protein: CASGGGGNQPQHF. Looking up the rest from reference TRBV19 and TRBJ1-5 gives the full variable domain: DGGITQSPKYLFRKEGQNVTLSCEQNLNHDAMYWYRQDPGQGLRLIYYSQIVNDFQKGDIAEGYSVSREKKESFPLTVTSAQKNPTAFYLCASGGGGNQPQHFGDGTRLSIL.

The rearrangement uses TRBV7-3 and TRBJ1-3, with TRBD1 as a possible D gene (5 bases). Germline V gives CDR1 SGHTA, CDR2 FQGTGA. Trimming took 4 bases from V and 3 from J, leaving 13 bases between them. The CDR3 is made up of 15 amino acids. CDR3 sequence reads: CASSSTGNFGNTIYF. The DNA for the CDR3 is TGTGCCAGCAGCTCCACAGGAAATTTTGGAAACACCATATATTTT. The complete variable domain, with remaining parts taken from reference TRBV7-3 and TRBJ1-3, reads GAGVSQTPSNKVTEKGKYVELRCDPISGHTALYWYRQSLGQGPEFLIYFQGTGAADDSGLPNDRFFAVRPEGSVSTLKIQRTERGDSAVYLCASSSTGNFGNTIYFGEGSWLTVV.

CDR3 DNA sequence: TGTGCCAGCAGCTTCGAACAGGGGGGCTGGGAGACCCAGTACTTC. It encodes CASSFEQGGWETQYF. V gene TRBV5-6 combines with J gene TRBJ2-5; 8 bases are shared with TRBD1. The CDR3 covers 15 residues. The germline V gene encodes CDR1 SGHDT and CDR2 YYEEEE. V dropped 2 bases and J dropped 5; count of bases not matched to a gene: 8.

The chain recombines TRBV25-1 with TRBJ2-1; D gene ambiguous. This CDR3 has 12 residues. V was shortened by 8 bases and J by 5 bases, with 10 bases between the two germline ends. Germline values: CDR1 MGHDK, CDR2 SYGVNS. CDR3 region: CASSDGNNEQFF. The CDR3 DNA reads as TGTGCCAGCTCGGACGGAAACAATGAGCAGTTCTTC.

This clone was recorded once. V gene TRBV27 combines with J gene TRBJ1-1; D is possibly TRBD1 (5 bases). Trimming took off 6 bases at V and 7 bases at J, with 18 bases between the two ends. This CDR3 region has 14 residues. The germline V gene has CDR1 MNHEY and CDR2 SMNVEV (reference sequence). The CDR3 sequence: CASSSAEGRIEAFF. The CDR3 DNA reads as TGTGCCAGCAGCAGCGCCGAGGGGAGAATTGAAGCTTTCTTT.

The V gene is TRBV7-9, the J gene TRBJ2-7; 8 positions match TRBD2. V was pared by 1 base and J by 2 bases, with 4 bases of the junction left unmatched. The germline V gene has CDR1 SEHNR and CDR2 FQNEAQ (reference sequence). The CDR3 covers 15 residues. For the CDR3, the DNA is TGTGCCAGCAGCTTAGAGCGGGAGCGGCCCTACGAGCAGTACTTC. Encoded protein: CASSLERERPYEQYF.

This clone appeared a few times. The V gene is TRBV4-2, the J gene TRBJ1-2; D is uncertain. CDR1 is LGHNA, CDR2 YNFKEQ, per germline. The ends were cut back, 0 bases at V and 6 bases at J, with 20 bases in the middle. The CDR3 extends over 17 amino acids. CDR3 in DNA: TGTGCCAGCAGCCAAGATCCCTGGGCCAAGTCGGGGAATGGCTACACCTTC. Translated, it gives CASSQDPWAKSGNGYTF.

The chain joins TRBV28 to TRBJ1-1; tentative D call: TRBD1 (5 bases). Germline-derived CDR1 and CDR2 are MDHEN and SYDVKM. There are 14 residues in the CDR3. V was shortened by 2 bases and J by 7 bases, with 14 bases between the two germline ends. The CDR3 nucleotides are TGTGCCAGCAGTTTAGGGGGGGGTAGAAGTGAAGCTTTCTTT. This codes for CASSLGGGRSEAFF.

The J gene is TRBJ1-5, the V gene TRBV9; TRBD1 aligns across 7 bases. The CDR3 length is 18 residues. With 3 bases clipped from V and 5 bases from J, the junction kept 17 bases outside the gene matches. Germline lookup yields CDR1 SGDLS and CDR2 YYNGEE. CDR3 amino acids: CASSGEEYEGQRDQPQHF. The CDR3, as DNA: TGTGCCAGCAGCGGAGAAGAGTATGAGGGACAGCGAGATCAGCCCCAGCATTTT. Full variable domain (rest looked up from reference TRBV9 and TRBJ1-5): DSGVTQTPKHLITATGQRVTLRCSPRSGDLSVYWYQQSLDQGLQFLIQYYNGEERAKGNILERFSAQQFPDLHSELNLSSLELGDSALYFCASSGEEYEGQRDQPQHFGDGTRLSIL.

The CDR3 DNA reads as TGTGCCAGCAGCCAAGGTAGCGGCAATCAGCCCCAGCATTTT. Translation: CASSQGSGNQPQHF. This rearrangement joins TRBV3-1 (or the pseudogene TRBV3-2) to TRBJ1-5; the D is unclear. Germline values: CDR1 LGHDT, CDR2 YNNKEL (reference sequence). Trimming cost V 1 base and J 2 bases, with 6 bases left between them. The CDR3 extends over 14 amino acids.

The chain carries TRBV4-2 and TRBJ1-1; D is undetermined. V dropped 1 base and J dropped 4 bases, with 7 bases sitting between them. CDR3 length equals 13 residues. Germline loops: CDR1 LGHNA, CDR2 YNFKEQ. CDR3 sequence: CASSQGGPTEAFF. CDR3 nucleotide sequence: TGTGCCAGCAGCCAAGGGGGTCCCACTGAAGCTTTCTTT.

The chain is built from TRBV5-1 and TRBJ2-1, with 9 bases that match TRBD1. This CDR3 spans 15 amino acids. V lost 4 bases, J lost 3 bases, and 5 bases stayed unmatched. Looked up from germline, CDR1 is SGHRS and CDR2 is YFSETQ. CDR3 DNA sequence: TGCGCCAGCAGCATGGACAGGGGAAACTACAATGAGCAGTTCTTC. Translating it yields CASSMDRGNYNEQFF.